This T cell receptor beta chain is drawn from a study of T cell repertoires in cytomegalovirus infection. TCRdb re-analysed the reads in MiXCR, keeping a single row per CDR3 protein. The sample has around 230,000 distinct CDR3 sequences, around 35% seen once. This clonotype was detected ten times or more. The antigen is undetermined. The CDR3 length is 14 residues. V trimming: 4 bases; J trimming: 9 bases; junction bases outside the gene matches: 9. Per germline, CDR1 ENHRY and CDR2 SYGVKD. The TCR sequence derives from a human donor in good health (CMV status not recorded). Some clones in this sample may be carry-over from other donors' samples. V is TRBV10-3 and J is TRBJ2-1, with 7 nucleotides matching TRBD2. Specimen: CD8+ T cells from cultured PBMCs, collected from culture after CMV antigen stimulation. This chain's CDR3 is CAISGLRERGEQFF. The DNA for the CDR3 is TGTGCCATCAGTGGATTGCGGGAGCGGGGTGAGCAGTTCTTC.